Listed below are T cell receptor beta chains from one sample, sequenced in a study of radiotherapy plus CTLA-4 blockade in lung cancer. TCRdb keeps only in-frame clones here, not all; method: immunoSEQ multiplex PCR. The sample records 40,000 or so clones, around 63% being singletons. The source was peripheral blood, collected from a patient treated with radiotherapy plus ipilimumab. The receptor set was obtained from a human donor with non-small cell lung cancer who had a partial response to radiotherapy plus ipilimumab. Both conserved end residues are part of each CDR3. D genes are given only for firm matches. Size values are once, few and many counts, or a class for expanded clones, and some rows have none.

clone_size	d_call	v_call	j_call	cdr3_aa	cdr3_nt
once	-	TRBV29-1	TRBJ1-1	CSASTQVGNTEAFF	TGCAGCGCCTCTACCCAGGTAGGGAACACTGAAGCTTTCTTT
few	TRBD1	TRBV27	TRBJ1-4	CASSLGGQGASEKLFF	TGTGCCAGCAGTTTAGGCGGACAGGGGGCCAGTGAAAAACTGTTTTTT
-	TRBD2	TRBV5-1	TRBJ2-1	CASSPGLAGIYNEQFF	TGCGCCAGCAGCCCGGGACTAGCGGGAATTTACAATGAGCAGTTCTTC
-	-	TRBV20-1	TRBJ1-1	CSASKNTEAFF	TGCAGTGCGTCTAAGAACACTGAAGCTTTCTTT
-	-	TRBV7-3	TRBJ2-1	CASSWQGSSDEQFF	TGTGCCAGCAGCTGGCAGGGCTCGAGCGATGAGCAGTTCTTC
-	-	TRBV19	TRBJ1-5	CASSLNEFSNQPQHF	TGTGCCAGTAGTTTGAACGAGTTCAGCAATCAGCCCCAGCATTTT
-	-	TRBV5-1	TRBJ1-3	CASSRGGQPGSGNTIYF	TGCGCCAGCAGCCGGGGGGGCCAACCGGGCTCTGGAAACACCATATATTTT
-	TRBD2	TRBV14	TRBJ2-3	CASSQVRLAGGADTQYF	TGTGCCAGCAGCCAAGTAAGGCTAGCGGGGGGTGCGGATACGCAGTATTTT
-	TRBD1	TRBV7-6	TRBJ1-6	CASSPRTGKVNSPLHF	TGTGCCAGCAGCCCGCGGACAGGGAAGGTGAATTCACCCCTCCACTTT
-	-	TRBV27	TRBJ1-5	CASSLVQGSNQPQHF	TGTGCCAGCAGTTTAGTACAGGGCAGCAATCAGCCCCAGCATTTT
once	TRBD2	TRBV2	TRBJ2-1	CASSDRAGVVNEQFF	TGTGCCAGCAGTGACCGAGCGGGAGTGGTCAATGAGCAGTTCTTC
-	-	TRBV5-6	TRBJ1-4	CASSPGGQGREKLFF	TGTGCCAGCAGCCCGGGGGGACAAGGGCGGGAAAAACTGTTTTTT
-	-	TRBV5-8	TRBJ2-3	CASSLEAARADTQYF	TGTGCCAGCAGCTTGGAGGCAGCGCGGGCAGATACGCAGTATTTT
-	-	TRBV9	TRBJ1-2	CASSVDSYGYTF	TGTGCCAGCAGCGTTGACAGCTATGGCTACACCTTC
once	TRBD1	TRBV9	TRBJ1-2	CASSARDSNYGYTF	TGTGCCAGCAGCGCCAGGGACAGTAACTATGGCTACACCTTC
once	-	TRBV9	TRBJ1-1	CASSAGVTEAFF	TGTGCCAGCAGCGCCGGGGTCACTGAAGCTTTCTTT
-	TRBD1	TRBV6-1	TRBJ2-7	CASSELGQGTYEQYF	TGTGCCAGCAGTGAATTAGGACAGGGGACCTACGAGCAGTACTTC
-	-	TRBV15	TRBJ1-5	CATSRVLFQPQHF	TGTGCCACCAGCAGAGTCCTATTTCAGCCCCAGCATTTT
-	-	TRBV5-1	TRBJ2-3	CASSLALGLYTQYF	TGCGCCAGCAGCTTGGCTCTAGGTCTTTATACGCAGTATTTT
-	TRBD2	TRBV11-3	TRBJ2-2	CASSRGLGSNTGELFF	TGTGCCAGCAGCCGAGGACTAGGCTCGAACACCGGGGAGCTGTTTTTT
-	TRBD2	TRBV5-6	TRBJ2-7	CASSHRDYIYEQYF	TGTGCCAGCAGCCACCGGGACTACATCTACGAGCAGTACTTC
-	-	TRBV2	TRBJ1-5	CASRDSANQPQHF	TGTGCCAGCAGGGACAGCGCCAATCAGCCCCAGCATTTT
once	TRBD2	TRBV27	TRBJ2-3	CASGRASATDTQYF	TGTGCCAGCGGGAGGGCCAGCGCCACAGATACGCAGTATTTT
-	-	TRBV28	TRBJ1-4	CASRHGGETNEKLFF	TGTGCCAGCAGGCATGGGGGGGAGACTAATGAAAAACTGTTTTTT
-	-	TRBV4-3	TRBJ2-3	CASSSRGGGTDTQYF	TGCGCCAGCAGCTCCAGAGGGGGGGGCACAGATACGCAGTATTTT
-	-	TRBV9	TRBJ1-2	CASSVRGAGANYGYTF	TGTGCCAGCAGCGTAAGGGGTGCGGGAGCTAACTATGGCTACACCTTC
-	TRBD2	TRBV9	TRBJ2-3	CASSVGDALGLAGELDTQYF	TGTGCCAGCAGCGTAGGCGACGCTCTGGGACTAGCGGGAGAGTTAGATACGCAGTATTTT
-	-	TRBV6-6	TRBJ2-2	CATTTGTGELFF	TGTGCCACCACAACAGGGACCGGGGAGCTGTTTTTT
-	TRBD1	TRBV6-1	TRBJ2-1	CASVPGGLYNEQFF	TGTGCCAGCGTACCAGGGGGCCTTTACAATGAGCAGTTCTTC
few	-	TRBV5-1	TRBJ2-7	CASSLLGVDYEQYF	TGCGCCAGCAGCTTGCTGGGCGTAGACTACGAGCAGTACTTC
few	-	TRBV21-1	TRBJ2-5	CASSKLAGGLAGYQETQYF	TGTGCCAGCAGCAAATTAGCGGGGGGACTAGCGGGGTACCAAGAGACCCAGTACTTC
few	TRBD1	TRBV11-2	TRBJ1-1	CASSWDRGRNTEAFF	TGTGCCAGCAGCTGGGACAGGGGGCGTAACACTGAAGCTTTCTTT
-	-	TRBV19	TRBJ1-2	CASSVYEGGYTF	TGTGCCAGTAGTGTATACGAGGGAGGCTACACCTTC
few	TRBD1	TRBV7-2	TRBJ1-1	CASSPILTGETEAFF	TGTGCCAGCAGCCCCATTCTTACAGGGGAGACTGAAGCTTTCTTT
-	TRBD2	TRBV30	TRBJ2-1	CAWGAGAGEQFF	TGTGCCTGGGGAGCGGGAGCTGGTGAGCAGTTCTTC
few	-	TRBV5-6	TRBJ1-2	CASSTSNYGYTF	TGTGCCAGCAGCACATCTAACTATGGCTACACCTTC
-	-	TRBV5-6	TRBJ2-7	CASSLRSLSYLSSYEQYF	TGTGCCAGCAGCTTAAGGAGCCTCTCCTATCTAAGCTCCTACGAGCAGTACTTC
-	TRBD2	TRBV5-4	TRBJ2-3	CASSSRVGGGAGDTQYF	TGTGCCAGCAGCTCCCGGGTTGGCGGGGGGGCAGGAGATACGCAGTATTTT
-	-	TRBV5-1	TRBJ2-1	CASSLAPGSYNEQFF	TGCGCCAGCAGCTTGGCCCCGGGCTCCTACAATGAGCAGTTCTTC
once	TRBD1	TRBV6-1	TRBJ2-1	CASRLQGARYNEQFF	TGTGCCAGCAGACTTCAGGGGGCCCGGTACAATGAGCAGTTCTTC
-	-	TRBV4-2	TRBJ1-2	CASSQDLGRDYTF	TGTGCCAGCAGCCAAGATCTGGGGAGGGACTACACCTTC
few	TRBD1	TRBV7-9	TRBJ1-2	CASSQRDRGNYGYTF	TGTGCCAGCAGCCAAAGGGACAGGGGGAACTATGGCTACACCTTC
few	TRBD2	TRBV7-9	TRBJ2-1	CASSPPLALGDEQFF	TGTGCCAGCAGCCCCCCACTAGCGCTGGGAGATGAGCAGTTCTTC